This T cell receptor beta chain was identified during a study of T cells in Graves' hyperthyroidism and ophthalmopathy. There were TCR beta CDR3 regions amplified from RNA transcripts. With the HTBI primer set, the TCR CDR3 went through a first round of RT-PCR. TCRdb re-analysed the multiplex PCR reads in MiXCR, keeping a single row per CDR3 protein. This table holds hundreds of thousands of distinct CDR3 sequences, around 46% found once. This CDR3 contains 14 residues. The V end was cut by 0 bases, the J end by 8 bases, with 14 bases between. Looked up from germline, CDR1 is SEHNR and CDR2 is FQNEAQ (reference sequence). Overall study results and limits: In blood, most of the thyroid clonotypes expanded above 0.001 were also present.

No ophthalmopathy progression within 18 months constituted stable Graves' hyperthyroidism. With a duration under 2 months, the hyperthyroidism was newly diagnosed in patients aged 18 to 65. Orbital computed tomography and thyroid ultrasound, together with serum TRAb and thyroxine and clinical symptoms, were used for diagnoses. On this clonotype: Its antigen is not identified.

The chain couples TRBV7-9 to TRBJ2-7; maybe TRBD1 (5 bases). The TCR was taken from a woman in her late teens or twenties with Graves' hyperthyroidism. The source material was peripheral blood or thyroid tissue (not recorded which). CDR3 region: CASSLAQGQPQQYF. CDR3 sequence (DNA): TGTGCCAGCAGCTTAGCGCAGGGCCAGCCCCAGCAGTACTTC.